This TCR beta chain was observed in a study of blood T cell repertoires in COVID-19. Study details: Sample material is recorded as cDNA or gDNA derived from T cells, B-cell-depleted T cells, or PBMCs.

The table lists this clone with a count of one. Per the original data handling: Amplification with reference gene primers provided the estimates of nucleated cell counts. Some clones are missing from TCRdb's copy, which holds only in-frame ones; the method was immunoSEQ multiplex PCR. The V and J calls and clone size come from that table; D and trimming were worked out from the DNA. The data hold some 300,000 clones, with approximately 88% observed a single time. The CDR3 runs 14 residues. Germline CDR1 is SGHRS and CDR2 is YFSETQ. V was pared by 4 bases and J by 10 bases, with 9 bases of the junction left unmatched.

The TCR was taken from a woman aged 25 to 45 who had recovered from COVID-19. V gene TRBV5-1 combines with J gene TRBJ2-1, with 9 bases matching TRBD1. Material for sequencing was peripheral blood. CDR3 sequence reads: CASSPGTGLGEQFF. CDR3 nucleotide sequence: TGCGCCAGCAGCCCGGGGACAGGGCTTGGCGAGCAGTTCTTC.